Shown below are 12 T cell receptor beta chains from a single sample sequenced in a study of human T cells and chemical hapten exposure. Each CDR3 protein is one row after TCRdb ran MiXCR on the RACE reads. The data contain more than 75,000 distinct CDR3 sequences, approximately 8.6% of them singletons. The time point denotes: healthy volunteer bleed at 6 weeks. It was from unfractionated whole blood that total RNA was extracted. Material for sequencing was whole blood. Receptors originate from a male donor in good health. Some clones in this sample may be carry-over from other donors' samples.

This clonotype was counted only a few times. This chain uses TRBV6-2 or TRBV6-3 with TRBJ2-6, with no clear D. Per the germline V gene, CDR1 is MNHEY and CDR2 is SVGEGT. This CDR3 is built from 15 residues. V gave up 6 bases and J gave up 0 bases, with 9 bases separating them. CDR3 bases: TGTGCCAGCAGGATACTAAGCTCTGGGGCCAACGTCCTGACTTTC. Encoded protein: CASRILSSGANVLTF.

This chain connects TRBV20-1 to TRBJ2-1, with TRBD1 as a possible D gene (5 bases). V was trimmed by 0 bases and J by 0 bases, leaving 9 bases between them. CDR3 size: 15 residues. Germline CDR1 is DFQATT and CDR2 is SNEGSKA (reference sequence). The CDR3 DNA sequence: TGCAGTGCTAGAGATCGACAGCTCTCCTACAATGAGCAGTTCTTC. Translating gives CSARDRQLSYNEQFF.

The chain links TRBV6-1 to TRBJ2-2, with 12 bases fitting TRBD2. J gave up 4 bases and V 4 bases, and 16 bases lay outside the gene matches. The CDR3 length is 20 residues. Germline CDR1 MNHNS, CDR2 SASEGT. The CDR3 reads CASSARTGLAGSSTTGELFF. The CDR3 DNA sequence: TGTGCCAGCAGTGCTAGGACAGGACTAGCGGGATCATCCACCACCGGGGAGCTGTTTTTT.

The V gene is TRBV7-9, the J gene TRBJ1-5, with a possible D match to TRBD1 (6 bases). V gave up 5 bases and J gave up 3 bases, with 11 bases separating them. The germline V gene has CDR1 SEHNR and CDR2 FQNEAQ (reference sequence). CDR3 length: 14 amino acids. The CDR3: CASSPDSLNQPQHF. CDR3 nucleotides: TGTGCCAGCAGCCCGGACAGCCTCAATCAGCCCCAGCATTTT.

The chain combines TRBV19 with TRBJ1-5, with a weak D call TRBD1 (6 bases). The V end was cut by 6 bases, the J end by 0 bases, with 9 bases between. Germline CDR1 LNHDA, CDR2 SQIVND (reference sequence). The CDR3 spans 14 residues. The CDR3 DNA sequence: TGTGCCAGTAGAGACAGGTATAGCAATCAGCCCCAGCATTTT. The encoded protein is CASRDRYSNQPQHF.

The chain joins TRBV20-1 to TRBJ1-6; no firm D call. V lost 6 bases to trimming and J lost 0 bases, with 15 bases between them. Per germline, CDR1 DFQATT and CDR2 SNEGSKA (reference sequence). There are 16 residues in the CDR3. CDR3 bases: TGCAGTGCCCCAGGCGGCACCATCTCCTATAATTCACCCCTCCACTTT. Translating gives CSAPGGTISYNSPLHF.

The gene calls are TRBV27 and TRBJ1-2; 8 bases are a match to TRBD1. The germline CDR1 and CDR2 sequences are MNHEY and SMNVEV (reference sequence). Germline trimming cut 6 bases from V and 4 bases from J; bases unmatched to any gene: 7. There are 14 residues in the CDR3. CDR3 coding DNA: TGTGCCAGCAGCCTAGGACAGGGCGGCTATGGCTACACCTTC. This gives the protein CASSLGQGGYGYTF.

Turning to this clonotype: A much larger clonotype is one base distant, so this may be a read error. The V and J genes are TRBV6-2 or TRBV6-3 and TRBJ2-1, with D perhaps TRBD1 (5 bases). Germline V lookup: CDR1 MNHEY, CDR2 SVGEGT. Trimming pared 6 bases from V and 10 bases from J, leaving 22 bases between. The CDR3 consists of 15 residues. CDR3 loop: CASRSSRDVRREQFF. For the CDR3, the DNA is TGTGCCAGCAGATCAAGCAGGGATGTCCGTCGGGAGCAGTTCTTC.

At least ten counts were recorded for this clonotype. The CDR3 nucleotides read TGTGCCATCAGTGTTGGGGGAGAGACCCAGTACTTC. Protein sequence: CAISVGGETQYF. V and J are TRBV10-3 and TRBJ2-5; either TRBD1 or TRBD2 may supply D (5 bases each). Trimming left V 4 bases short and J 4 bases short, with 7 bases between. Per germline, CDR1 ENHRY and CDR2 SYGVKD. The CDR3 is 12 amino acids.

The CDR3 bases are TGTGCCAGCAGCCAAGAGAGGGCCAACTCTGGAAACACCATATATTTT. It specifies CASSQERANSGNTIYF. The chain recombines TRBV3-1 with TRBJ1-3; D remains unclear. The CDR3 covers 16 residues. The germline V gene has CDR1 LGHDT and CDR2 YNNKEL (reference sequence). Between the trimmed V and J ends, which lost 0 bases and 0 bases, there was a span of 9 bases.

The rearrangement joins TRBV10-3 to TRBJ2-5; D remains unclear. This CDR3 spans 15 amino acids. Trimming pared 10 bases from V and 3 bases from J, leaving 21 bases between. The germline gives CDR1 ENHRY, CDR2 SYGVKD. In DNA, the CDR3 is TGTGCCACCGTGCCTAGAGCAACCGGCGAAGAGACCCAGTACTTC. The encoded protein is CATVPRATGEETQYF.

This clonotype came up many times. The V call is TRBV29-1, the J call TRBJ2-2, with a possible D match to TRBD1 (7 bases). Germline V CDR1 and CDR2: SQVTM, ANQGSEA. This CDR3 has 13 residues. For the CDR3, the DNA is TGCACCGGGGGACAGTCCAACACCGGGGAGCTGTTTTTT. It is translated as CTGGQSNTGELFF.